This TCR beta chain is drawn from a study of OX40 agonist ivuxolimab in advanced cancers. About the research overall: The patients received ivuxolimab by intravenous route every 2 weeks at 0.01 to 10 mg/kg. Overall study results and limits: At doses 0.1 to 3.0 mg/kg, CD4+ and CD8+ clones expanded. Fewer expanded clones were found on average in CD4+ than in CD8+ T cells.

Here immunoSEQ multiplex PCR was the method, and the copy in TCRdb shows in-frame clones only, minus some. The data contain about 88,000 clones, just under 90% of them seen just once; the ten biggest clones take up about 1.6%. Comment on this clone: No antigen is known for it.

V lost 0 bases and J 2 bases, leaving 12 bases between the germline ends. Germline CDR1 SGHRS, CDR2 YFSETQ. This CDR3 spans 15 amino acids. The sampling schedule covered blood at baseline, cycle 4 day 1, and cycle 7 day 1. This sample comprised CD4+ or CD8+ T cells sorted from blood, obtained in a trial of the OX40 agonist ivuxolimab. The chain joins TRBV5-1 to TRBJ2-7; D is perhaps TRBD2 (5 bases). The sequence was collected from an adult with an advanced solid tumor such as melanoma, head and neck, liver or kidney cancer. CDR3 residues: CASSLGGSAPYEQYF. CDR3 DNA: TGCGCCAGCAGCTTGGGTGGTAGCGCACCCTACGAGCAGTACTTC.